The clone carrying this TCR beta chain was seen at least ten times. These data are taken from a study of molecular identifiers for immune sequencing clone quantification. As previously described, bulk TCR libraries were made using listed TCR primers. TCRdb reanalysed the PCR reads using MiXCR and keeps one entry per CDR3 protein. This sample yields about 640,000 distinct CDR3 sequences, of which about 20% are seen a single time; under 0.95% belongs to the top ten. Trimming took 5 bases from V and 1 from J; bases not matched to a gene: 4. The CDR3 spans 16 residues. The receptor was derived from a human donor in good health. Some libraries in this study had Jurkat cell RNA spiked in. The sequencing sample was made of naive CD8+ T cells from blood, with Jurkat cell RNA spiked in. This sample's subset: FACS-sorted CD8+CD4-CCR7+CD45RA+ naive T cells. The chain couples TRBV12-3 or TRBV12-4 to TRBJ1-5, with 11 nucleotides matching TRBD1. CDR3 region: CASSAGTGGSNQPQHF. Here the CDR3 DNA reads TGTGCCAGCAGTGCCGGGACAGGGGGAAGCAATCAGCCCCAGCATTTT.